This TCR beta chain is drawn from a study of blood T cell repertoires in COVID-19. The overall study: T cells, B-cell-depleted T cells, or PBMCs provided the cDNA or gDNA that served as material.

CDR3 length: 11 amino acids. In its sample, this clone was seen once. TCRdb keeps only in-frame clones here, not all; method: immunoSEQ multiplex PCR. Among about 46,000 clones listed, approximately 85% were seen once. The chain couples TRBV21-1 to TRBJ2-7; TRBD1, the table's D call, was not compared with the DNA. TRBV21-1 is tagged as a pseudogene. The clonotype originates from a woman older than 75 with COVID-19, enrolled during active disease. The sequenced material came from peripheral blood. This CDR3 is CASRGVPEQYF. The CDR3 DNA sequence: TGTGCCAGCAGAGGGGTCCCCGAGCAGTACTTC.